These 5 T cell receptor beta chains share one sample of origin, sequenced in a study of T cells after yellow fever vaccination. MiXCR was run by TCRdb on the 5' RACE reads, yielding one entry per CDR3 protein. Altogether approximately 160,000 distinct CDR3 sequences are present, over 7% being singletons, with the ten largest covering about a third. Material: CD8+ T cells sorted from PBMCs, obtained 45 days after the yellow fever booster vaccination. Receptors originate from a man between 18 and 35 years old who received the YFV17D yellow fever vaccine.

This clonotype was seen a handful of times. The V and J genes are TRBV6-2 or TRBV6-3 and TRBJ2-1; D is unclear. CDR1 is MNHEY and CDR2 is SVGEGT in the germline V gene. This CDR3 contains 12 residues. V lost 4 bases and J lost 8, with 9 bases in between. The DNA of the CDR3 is TGTGCCAGCAGTTCCTTCAGTGATGAGCAGTTCTTC. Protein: CASSSFSDEQFF.

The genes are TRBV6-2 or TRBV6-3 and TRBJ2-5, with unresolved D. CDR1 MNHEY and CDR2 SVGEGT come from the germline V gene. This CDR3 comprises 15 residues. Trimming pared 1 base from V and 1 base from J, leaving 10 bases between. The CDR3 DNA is TGTGCCAGCAGTTACTGGCGCGAGGCCCAAGAGACCCAGTACTTC. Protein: CASSYWREAQETQYF.

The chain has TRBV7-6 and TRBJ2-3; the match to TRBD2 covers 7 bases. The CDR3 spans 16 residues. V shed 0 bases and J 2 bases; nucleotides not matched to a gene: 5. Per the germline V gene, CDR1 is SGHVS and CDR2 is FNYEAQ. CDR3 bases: TGTGCCAGCAGCTTAGCGCTCGGGGGGACCACAGATACGCAGTATTTT. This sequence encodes CASSLALGGTTDTQYF.

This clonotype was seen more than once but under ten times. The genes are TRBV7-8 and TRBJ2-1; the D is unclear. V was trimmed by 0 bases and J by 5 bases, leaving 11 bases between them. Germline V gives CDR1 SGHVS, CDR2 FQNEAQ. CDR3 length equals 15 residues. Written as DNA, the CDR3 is TGTGCCAGCAGCTTAGCGTACGGGCGCCACAATGAGCAGTTCTTC. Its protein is CASSLAYGRHNEQFF.

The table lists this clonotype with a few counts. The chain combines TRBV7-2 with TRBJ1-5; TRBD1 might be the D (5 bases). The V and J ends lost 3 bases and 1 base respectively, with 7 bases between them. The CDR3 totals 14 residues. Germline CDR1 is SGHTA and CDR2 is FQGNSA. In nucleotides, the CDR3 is TGTGCCAGCAGCTTGGGGACGAGCAATCAGCCCCAGCATTTT. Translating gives CASSLGTSNQPQHF. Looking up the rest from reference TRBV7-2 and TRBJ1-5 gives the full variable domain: GAGVSQSPSNKVTEKGKDVELRCDPISGHTALYWYRQSLGQGLEFLIYFQGNSAPDKSGLPSDRFSAERTGGSVSTLTIQRTQQEDSAVYLCASSLGTSNQPQHFGDGTRLSIL.